The clone carrying this T cell receptor beta chain was counted only a few times. What it binds is not known. The V end lost 4 bases, the J end lost 5 bases, and 12 bases lay between the germline ends. Germline V lookup: CDR1 SGHDN, CDR2 FVKESK. The CDR3 is made up of 15 amino acids. The data derive from a study of beta chain features in type 1 diabetes. Since all of the isolated RNA was reverse transcribed, expressed TCRB transcripts were what got sequenced. Regulatory, naive and central memory T cell samples averaged around 3.5 million reads. Assay: immunoSEQ multiplex PCR; the TCRdb copy retains only in-frame clones and omits some. The data contain 500,000 to 700,000 clones, roughly a sixth of them singletons. Findings and caveats of the study: Over-representation of high TCR-expressing cells was a possible consequence of cDNA sequencing. People with Type 1 diabetes carried modestly yet significantly shorter TCRB CDR3s in all four CD4+ subsets.

This TCR was sampled from a man between 18 and 29 years old in good health. The genes are TRBV14 and TRBJ1-6; possibly TRBD1 for D (6 bases). Source material: naive CD4+ T cells from blood. The CDR3 loop reads CASSPLQGNNSPLHF. The CDR3 nucleotides read TGTGCCAGCAGCCCCCTGCAGGGGAATAATTCACCCCTCCACTTT.